Listed below are T cell receptor beta chains from one sample, sequenced in a study of technical replicates of blood from several donors. Some clones are missing from TCRdb's copy, which holds only in-frame ones; the method was immunoSEQ multiplex PCR. The sample has more than 65,000 clones, approximately 91% seen once. Material: T cells isolated from PBMCs. Receptor source: a human donor in good health. Both conserved end residues are part of each CDR3. The D gene is left open where the match is weak. A clone size is listed for some rows: how often the clone was seen (once, few, many), or a class if it is expanded.

>TRBV9|NA|14|TRBJ1-4|NA
CASSVDTGHEKLFF
TGTGCCAGCAGCGTAGACACAGGGCATGAAAAACTGTTTTTT
>TRBV10-1|NA|13|TRBJ1-1|TRBD1
CASRDNRGTEAFF
TGCGCCAGCAGGGACAACAGGGGCACTGAAGCTTTCTTT
>TRBV4-1|NA|18|TRBJ1-2|NA
CASSQDWVVEVVSYGYTF
TGCGCCAGCAGCCAAGATTGGGTGGTGGAGGTGGTATCCTATGGCTACACCTTC
>TRBV14|NA|16|TRBJ2-7|NA
CASSSDPDRSSYEQYF
TGTGCCAGCAGCTCCGACCCCGACAGATCCTCCTACGAGCAGTACTTC
>TRBV10-1|NA|16|TRBJ2-1|TRBD2
CASSESTSGRPHEQFF
TGCGCCAGCAGTGAGTCGACTAGCGGGAGACCTCATGAGCAGTTCTTC
>TRBV28|NA|18|TRBJ1-5|TRBD1
CASSFRQGGRYSNQPQHF
TGTGCCAGCAGTTTCCGACAGGGGGGTAGATATAGCAATCAGCCCCAGCATTTT
>TRBV19|NA|13|TRBJ2-7|NA
CASSASVSYEQYF
TGTGCCAGTAGTGCTTCAGTTTCCTACGAGCAGTACTTC
>TRBV5-1|NA|13|TRBJ2-1|NA
CASMGLYYNEQFF
TGCGCCAGCATGGGGCTGTACTACAATGAGCAGTTCTTC
>TRBV30|NA|11|TRBJ2-7|NA
CAWTLTYEQYF
TGTGCCTGGACCCTTACCTACGAGCAGTACTTC
>TRBV5-4|NA|14|TRBJ1-2|NA
CASSLYTSVDGYTF
TGTGCCAGCAGCTTGTATACCTCAGTGGATGGCTACACCTTC
>TRBV6-1|NA|12|TRBJ2-7|NA
CASMPGSYEQYF
TGTGCCAGCATGCCAGGGTCTTACGAGCAGTACTTC
>TRBV27|NA|14|TRBJ2-7|NA
CASSLDRGTNEQYF
TGTGCCAGCAGTTTGGATAGGGGGACGAACGAGCAGTACTTC
>TRBV19|NA|14|TRBJ2-7|NA
CASSSPGQHYEQYF
TGTGCCAGTAGTAGTCCGGGACAACACTACGAGCAGTACTTC
>TRBV4-1|NA|13|TRBJ1-2|NA
CASSRLTGEGYTF
TGCGCCAGCAGCCGCCTAACGGGGGAAGGCTACACCTTC
>TRBV5-6|NA|16|TRBJ2-7|TRBD2
CASSFSLSGSSYEQYF
TGTGCCAGCAGCTTTTCCCTTAGCGGGAGCTCCTACGAGCAGTACTTC
>TRBV18|NA|15|TRBJ2-1|NA
CASSPLDFSYNEQFF
TGTGCCAGCTCACCACTAGACTTCTCCTACAATGAGCAGTTCTTC
>TRBV19|once|17|TRBJ2-2|TRBD2
CASSTSGRYRYAGELFF
TGTGCCAGTAGTACTAGCGGGAGATATAGGTACGCCGGGGAGCTGTTTTTT
>TRBV2|NA|15|TRBJ2-7|NA
CASSEGGIRSYEQYF
TGTGCCAGCAGTGAGGGGGGAATCCGCTCCTACGAGCAGTACTTC
>TRBV5-1|NA|15|TRBJ1-1|TRBD1
CASSFGTVIQEEAFF
TGCGCCAGCAGCTTTGGGACAGTCATCCAAGAGGAAGCTTTCTTT
>TRBV28|once|12|TRBJ2-7|NA
CASSLSSVQQYF
TGTGCCAGCAGCCTTTCCTCTGTTCAGCAGTACTTC
>TRBV29-1|NA|12|TRBJ1-3|TRBD1
CSVWTGGNTIYF
TGCAGCGTCTGGACAGGGGGCAACACCATATATTTT
>TRBV15|NA|16|TRBJ1-2|TRBD1
CATSRDGAGGSGGYTF
TGTGCCACCAGCAGAGATGGGGCAGGGGGTTCAGGGGGCTACACCTTC
>TRBV14|few|16|TRBJ2-1|TRBD2
CASSYGTSGRYNEQFF
TGTGCCAGCAGCTACGGGACTAGCGGGAGATACAATGAGCAGTTCTTC
>TRBV4-1|once|14|TRBJ2-7|NA
CASSQAGTGLGQYF
TGCGCCAGCAGCCAAGCTGGGACTGGGCTAGGGCAGTACTTC
>TRBV5-4|NA|14|TRBJ2-1|TRBD2
CASSVGLAGDEQFF
TGTGCCAGCAGCGTGGGACTAGCGGGAGATGAGCAGTTCTTC
>TRBV5-1|NA|16|TRBJ2-3|NA
CASSLVRDFSTDTQYF
TGCGCCAGCAGCTTGGTGCGGGACTTTAGCACAGATACGCAGTATTTT
>TRBV10-3|once|19|TRBJ2-1|NA
CAISESDYPGVSSYNEQFF
TGTGCCATCAGTGAGTCAGACTACCCGGGAGTAAGCTCCTACAATGAGCAGTTCTTC
>TRBV5-1|NA|15|TRBJ2-7|TRBD1
CASSLEGQGYYEQYF
TGCGCCAGCAGCTTGGAAGGACAGGGGTACTACGAGCAGTACTTC
>TRBV28|NA|16|TRBJ1-3|TRBD1
CASRGLDRPLGNTIYF
TGTGCCAGCAGAGGTCTGGACAGGCCGTTGGGAAACACCATATATTTT
>TRBV27|NA|15|TRBJ2-3|TRBD2
CASSLTSGRTDTQYF
TGTGCCAGCAGTTTAACTAGCGGGCGCACAGATACGCAGTATTTT
>TRBV7-8|NA|14|TRBJ2-2|TRBD2
CASSAPGGTGELFF
TGTGCCAGCAGCGCACCCGGGGGGACCGGGGAGCTGTTTTTT
>TRBV7-2|NA|15|TRBJ1-1|NA
CASSLAGVSNTEAFF
TGTGCCAGCAGCTTAGCAGGGGTCTCAAACACTGAAGCTTTCTTT